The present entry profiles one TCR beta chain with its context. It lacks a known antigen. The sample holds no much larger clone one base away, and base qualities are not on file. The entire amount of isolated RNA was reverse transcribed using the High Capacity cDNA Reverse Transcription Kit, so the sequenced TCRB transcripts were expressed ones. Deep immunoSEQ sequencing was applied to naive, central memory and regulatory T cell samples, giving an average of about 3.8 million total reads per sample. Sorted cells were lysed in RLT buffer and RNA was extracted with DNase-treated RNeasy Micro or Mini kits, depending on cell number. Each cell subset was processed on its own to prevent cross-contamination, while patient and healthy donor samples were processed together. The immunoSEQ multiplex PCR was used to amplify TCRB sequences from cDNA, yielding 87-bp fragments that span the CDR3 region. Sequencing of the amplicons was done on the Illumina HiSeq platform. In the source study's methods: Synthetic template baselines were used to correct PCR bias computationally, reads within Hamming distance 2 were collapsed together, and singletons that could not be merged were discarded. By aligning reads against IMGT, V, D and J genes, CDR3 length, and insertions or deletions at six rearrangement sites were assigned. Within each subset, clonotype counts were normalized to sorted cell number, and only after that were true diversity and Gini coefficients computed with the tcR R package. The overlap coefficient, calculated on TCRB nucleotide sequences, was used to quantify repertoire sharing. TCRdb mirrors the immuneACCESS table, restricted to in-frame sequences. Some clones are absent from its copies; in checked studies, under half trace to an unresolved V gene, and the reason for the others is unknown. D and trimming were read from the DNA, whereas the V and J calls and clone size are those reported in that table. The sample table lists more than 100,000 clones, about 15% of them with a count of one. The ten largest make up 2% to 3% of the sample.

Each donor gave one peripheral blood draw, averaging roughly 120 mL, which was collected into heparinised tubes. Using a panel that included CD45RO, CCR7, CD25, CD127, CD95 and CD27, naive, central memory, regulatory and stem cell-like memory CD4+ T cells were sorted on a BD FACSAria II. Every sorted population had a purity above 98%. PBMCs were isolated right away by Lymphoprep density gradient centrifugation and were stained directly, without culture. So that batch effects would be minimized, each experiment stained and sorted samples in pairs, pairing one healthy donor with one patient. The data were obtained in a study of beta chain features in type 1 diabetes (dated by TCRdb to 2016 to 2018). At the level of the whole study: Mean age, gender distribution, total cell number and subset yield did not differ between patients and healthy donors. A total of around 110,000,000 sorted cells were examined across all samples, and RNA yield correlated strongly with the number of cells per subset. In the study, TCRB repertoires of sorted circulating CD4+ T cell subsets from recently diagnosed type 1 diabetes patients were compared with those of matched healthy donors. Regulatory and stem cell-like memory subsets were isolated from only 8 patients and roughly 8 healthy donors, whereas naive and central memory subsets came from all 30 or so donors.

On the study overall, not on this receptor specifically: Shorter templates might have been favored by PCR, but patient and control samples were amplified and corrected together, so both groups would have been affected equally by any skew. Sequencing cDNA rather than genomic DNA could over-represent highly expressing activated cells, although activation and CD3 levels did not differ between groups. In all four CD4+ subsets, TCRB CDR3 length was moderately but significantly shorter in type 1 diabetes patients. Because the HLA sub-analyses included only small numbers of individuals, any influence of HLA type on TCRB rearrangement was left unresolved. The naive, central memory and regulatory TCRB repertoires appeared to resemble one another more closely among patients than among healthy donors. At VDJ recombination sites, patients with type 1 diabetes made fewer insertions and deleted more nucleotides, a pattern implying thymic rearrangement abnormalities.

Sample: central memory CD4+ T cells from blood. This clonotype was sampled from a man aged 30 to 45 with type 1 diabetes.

The DNA sequence is as follows: TGTGCCAGCAGCCGGTCGGTGGGGAATTCACCCCTCCACTTT. It encodes CASSRSVGNSPLHF. Rearrangement joined TRBV5-6 to TRBJ1-6, with the D segment identity uncertain. At the junction V is shortened by 4 bases and J by 7 bases, with 12 bases in between. The germline V gene provides CDR1 SGHDT and CDR2 YYEEEE. Its CDR3 holds 14 amino acids, cysteine through phenylalanine. Only the CDR3 region is kept as DNA, spanning 42 bases read in frame from base 1.